Listed below are T cell receptor beta chains from one sample, sequenced in a study of T cell responses to AZD1222 COVID-19 vaccine. TCRdb keeps only in-frame clones here, not all; method: immunoSEQ multiplex PCR. The data show 110,000 to 150,000 clones, about 92% seen once. This sample comprised peripheral blood, obtained on day 0 of MenACWY control vaccination. Receptor source: an adult in good health. The CDR3 runs from the conserved cysteine through the conserved F or W. A D gene is named only where the DNA matches it firmly. Part of the rows lack a size; the others show once, few, many or a class for expanded clones.

cdr3_nt | cdr3_aa | d_call | v_call | clone_size | j_call
TGTGCCGCCGGTAAGAGCCGGGGGGTGCGGTGGAGTCAGCCCCAGCATTTT | CAAGKSRGVRWSQPQHF | - | TRBV7-2 | - | TRBJ1-5
TGCGCCAGCAGCCAAGATTCCGTGGGCCCGGTGGGGGAGCTGTTTTTT | CASSQDSVGPVGELFF | - | TRBV4-3 | - | TRBJ2-2
TGTGCCAGCAGCTTAGCGCTGGGGGGGCCGGACACTGAAGCTTTCTTT | CASSLALGGPDTEAFF | - | TRBV7-9 | - | TRBJ1-1
TGTGCCTGGAGTGTCGACAGCAGTAATTCACCCCTCCACTTT | CAWSVDSSNSPLHF | - | TRBV30 | - | TRBJ1-6
TGTGCCAGCAGCGTCGGGACAGCAGATGGCTACACCTTC | CASSVGTADGYTF | TRBD1 | TRBV12-3/TRBV12-4 | - | TRBJ1-2
TGCGCCAGCAGCTTGGGGATTTCAACTGGGGCCAACGTCCTGACTTTC | CASSLGISTGANVLTF | - | TRBV5-1 | - | TRBJ2-6
TGTGCCAGCGGGCGGGAGGCGGGCACCGGGGAGCTGTTTTTT | CASGREAGTGELFF | TRBD2 | TRBV5-4 | - | TRBJ2-2
TGCGCCAGCAGCCCCGGACAGATTAATGAAAAACTGTTTTTT | CASSPGQINEKLFF | - | TRBV5-1 | - | TRBJ1-4
TGTGCCAGCGGAATCAACGGGCAGTCCTACGAGCAGTACTTC | CASGINGQSYEQYF | - | TRBV5-4 | - | TRBJ2-7
TGTGCTAGTGGTTCTCGTATTTGGGCTAGCGATAGAGATGAGCAGTTCTTC | CASGSRIWASDRDEQFF | - | TRBV12-5 | - | TRBJ2-1
TGTGCCAGCGATCATGGACTCAAGAGGATAGAAGCTTTCTTT | CASDHGLKRIEAFF | - | TRBV7-9 | - | TRBJ1-1
TGCGCCAGCAGCTCACCGGGACAGGGCTACGAGCAGTACTTC | CASSSPGQGYEQYF | TRBD1 | TRBV5-1 | few | TRBJ2-7
TGTGCCAGCGGTCCCCTTCTCGGTGAGCAGTTCTTC | CASGPLLGEQFF | - | TRBV27 | once | TRBJ2-1
TGTGCCAGCATCGTAGGGGTCCCCTTCAATGAGCAGTTCTTC | CASIVGVPFNEQFF | - | TRBV2 | - | TRBJ2-1